This paragraph reports one TCR beta chain. The antigen remains undetermined. Autoimmune disease history or systemic immunosuppression led to patients being barred. The CDR3 extends over 13 amino acids. Deletions cut 1 base from V and 6 bases from J, with 8 bases between. The V gene's germline CDR1 is SEHNR and CDR2 FQNEAQ (reference sequence). The data were produced by immunoSEQ multiplex PCR, yet TCRdb's version contains in-frame clones alone and is incomplete. The data show about 83,000 clones, about 90% seen once. This record comes from a study of OX40 agonist ivuxolimab in advanced cancers. Study-wide points: In the 0.1 to 3.0 mg/kg range, CD4+ and CD8+ blood T cells had expanded clonally by week 6.

The rearrangement links TRBV7-9 to TRBJ2-3; D remains unclear. Source: CD4+ or CD8+ T cells sorted from blood, taken in a trial of the OX40 agonist ivuxolimab. The sequence derives from an adult with an advanced solid tumor such as melanoma, head and neck, liver or kidney cancer. The CDR3: CASSLDIMDTQYF. The CDR3 DNA is TGTGCCAGCAGCTTAGATATTATGGATACGCAGTATTTT. Supplemented by reference TRBV7-9 and TRBJ2-3, the full variable domain reads DTGVSQNPRHKITKRGQNVTFRCDPISEHNRLYWYRQTLGQGPEFLTYFQNEAQLEKSRLLSDRFSAERPKGSFSTLEIQRTEQGDSAMYLCASSLDIMDTQYFGPGTRLTVL.